This note documents a single T cell receptor (beta chain) sequence. Its antigen is currently unknown. With 6 bases clipped from V and 5 bases from J, the junction kept 7 bases outside the gene matches. The CDR3 consists of 14 residues. A second roughly 7 to 11 cycle PCR used barcoded and J-beta primers. From the 5' RACE reads, TCRdb called clonotypes with MiXCR, one entry per CDR3 protein. The repertoire holds roughly 790,000 distinct CDR3 sequences, with roughly 47% as singletons. These data originate in a study of blood T cells in healthy people across ages. Broader study findings: Donors of long life had a larger count of naive CD4+ cells and greater diversity than aged donors.

This TCR was recovered from a woman in her fifties or sixties in good health. The gene calls are TRBV12-3 or TRBV12-4 and TRBJ2-1; TRBD2 agrees at 7 bases. Sequencing was done on a sample of blood. The chain's CDR3 is CASRIWGGNNEQFF. In DNA form, the CDR3 reads TGTGCCAGCAGGATATGGGGGGGAAACAATGAGCAGTTCTTC.